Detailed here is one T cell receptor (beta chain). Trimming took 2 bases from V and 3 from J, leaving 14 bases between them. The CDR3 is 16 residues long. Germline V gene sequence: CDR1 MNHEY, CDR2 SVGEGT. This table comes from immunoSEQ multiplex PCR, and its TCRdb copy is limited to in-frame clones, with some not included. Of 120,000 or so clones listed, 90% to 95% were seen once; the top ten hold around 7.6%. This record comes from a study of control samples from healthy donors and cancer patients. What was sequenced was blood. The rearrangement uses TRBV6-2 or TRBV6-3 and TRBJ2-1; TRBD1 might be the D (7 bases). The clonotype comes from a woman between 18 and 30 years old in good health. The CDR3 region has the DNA TGTGCCAGCAGTTACGGAGGACAGGACTACTACAATGAGCAGTTCTTC. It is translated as CASSYGGQDYYNEQFF.